Below, 29 T cell receptor beta chains from the same sample are listed, as sequenced in a study of cytotoxic CD8 clonotypes in ibrutinib-treated CLL. TCRdb's table, derived via immunoSEQ multiplex PCR, lists solely in-frame clones and lacks some. This sample has 110,000 to 150,000 clones; 60% to 85% occur once, and the top ten carry 4.5% to 6.5%. Sequencing was performed on PBMCs, taken after 24 months of ibrutinib treatment. All receptors come from a human donor with chronic lymphocytic leukemia.

The chain is built from TRBV10-3 and TRBJ1-5; possible D gene TRBD1, 6 bases. V lost 7 bases and J 2 bases, leaving 12 bases between the germline ends. Per germline, CDR1 ENHRY and CDR2 SYGVKD. This CDR3 is built from 14 residues. The CDR3 region is CAIKGGSGNQPQHF. In DNA, the CDR3 is TGTGCCATCAAAGGGGGATCCGGCAATCAGCCCCAGCATTTT.

This rearrangement joins TRBV7-2 to TRBJ2-5; 13 nucleotides align to TRBD2. J was trimmed by 2 bases and V by 1 base; bases with no gene match: 4. Germline V gives CDR1 SGHTA, CDR2 FQGNSA. This CDR3 is built from 17 residues. As DNA, the CDR3 is TGTGCCAGCAGCTTAGGGACTAGCGGGAGTGGGCAAGAGACCCAGTACTTC. Protein sequence: CASSLGTSGSGQETQYF.

Concerning this clone itself: At the DNA level, this CDR3 is encoded by other sequences in the same sample as well. This chain connects TRBV9 to TRBJ2-5, with D unclear. CDR1 and CDR2 from the germline V gene are SGDLS and YYNGEE. V shed 4 bases and J shed 5 bases, with 12 bases lying between them. The CDR3 spans 13 residues. Written as DNA, the CDR3 is TGTGCCAGCAGCCCCCGCCCCCGGGAGACCCAGTACTTC. As protein: CASSPRPRETQYF.

The sample holds many counts of this clone. This chain joins TRBV27 and TRBJ2-3; 15 nucleotides agree with TRBD2. J was trimmed by 3 bases and V by 6 bases; bases with no gene match: 10. The CDR3 has 18 amino acids. CDR1 MNHEY and CDR2 SMNVEV come from the germline V gene (reference sequence). Here the CDR3 DNA reads TGTGCCAGCAGCGGACCCACAGGGACTAGCGGGGGGACAGATACGCAGTATTTT. This codes for CASSGPTGTSGGTDTQYF.

The chain has TRBV5-6 and TRBJ2-5; possibly TRBD2 for D (5 bases). Germline V CDR1 and CDR2: SGHDT, YYEEEE. V lost 1 base and J lost 5, with 12 bases in between. The CDR3 consists of 14 residues. This CDR3 reads CASSLWASPETQYF. The CDR3 nucleotides are TGTGCCAGCAGCTTGTGGGCTAGCCCGGAGACCCAGTACTTC. The full variable domain, completed using reference TRBV5-6 and TRBJ2-5, is DAGVTQSPTHLIKTRGQQVTLRCSPKSGHDTVSWYQQALGQGPQFIFQYYEEEERQRGNFPDRFSGHQFPNYSSELNVNALLLGDSALYLCASSLWASPETQYFGPGTRLLVL.

This clone has a handful of counts. V and J are TRBV20-1 and TRBJ1-2; D is undetermined. The V end was cut by 6 bases, the J end by 8 bases, with 7 bases between. The CDR3 consists of 9 residues. Germline loops: CDR1 DFQATT, CDR2 SNEGSKA (reference sequence). This CDR3 reads CSAERGYTF. DNA for the CDR3: TGCAGTGCCGAGAGGGGCTACACCTTC.

This clone was found a few times. The J gene is TRBJ2-1, the V gene TRBV7-3; 9 bases are a match to TRBD2. This CDR3 is 15 amino acids long. The V gene end was trimmed by 3 bases and the J gene end by 8 bases; junction bases not matched to a gene: 8. CDR1 is SGHTA, CDR2 FQGTGA, per germline. As DNA, the CDR3 is TGTGCCAGCAGCTTGGTAGCGGGAGCCCCCCATGAGCAGTTCTTC. Translated, it gives CASSLVAGAPHEQFF. The variable domain in full, completed from reference TRBV7-3 and TRBJ2-1, reads GAGVSQTPSNKVTEKGKYVELRCDPISGHTALYWYRQSLGQGPEFLIYFQGTGAADDSGLPNDRFFAVRPEGSVSTLKIQRTERGDSAVYLCASSLVAGAPHEQFFGPGTRLTVL.

This sequence joins TRBV6-6 and TRBJ1-1, with no clear D. V lost 6 bases and J 1 base, leaving 9 bases between the germline ends. The CDR3 covers 13 residues. Germline V gene lookup returns CDR1 MNHNY and CDR2 SVGAGI (reference sequence). In DNA, the CDR3 is TGTGCCAGCAGCACCGGCAAGAACACTGAAGCTTTCTTT. As protein: CASSTGKNTEAFF.

The chain uses TRBV11-3 and TRBJ2-7; maybe TRBD2 (6 bases). This CDR3 has 15 amino acids. Germline assignment: CDR1 SGHNT and CDR2 YENEEA. V lost 5 bases, J lost 0 bases, and 14 bases lay in between. This CDR3 reads CASSRGDSSSYEQYF. The DNA for the CDR3 is TGTGCCAGCAGCCGAGGGGACTCCAGCTCCTACGAGCAGTACTTC.

This rearrangement joins TRBV6-1 to TRBJ2-1; 7 bases fit TRBD2. Unmatched junction bases numbered 2, after V lost 6 bases and J lost 0 bases. Germline V gene data show CDR1 as MNHNS and CDR2 as SASEGT. The CDR3 covers 14 residues. The CDR3 spells CASSPGGSYNEQFF. The CDR3 region has the DNA TGTGCCAGCAGCCCGGGGGGCTCCTACAATGAGCAGTTCTTC.

V gene TRBV5-1 combines with J gene TRBJ2-7; 9 bases line up with TRBD1. V shed 6 bases and J 5 bases; nucleotides not matched to a gene: 9. The CDR3 extends over 14 amino acids. The germline V gene has CDR1 SGHRS and CDR2 YFSETQ. This chain's CDR3 is CASNPGQGWDEQYF. CDR3 nucleotide sequence: TGCGCCAGCAATCCGGGACAGGGCTGGGACGAGCAGTACTTC.

The rearrangement joins TRBV5-1 to TRBJ2-2; TRBD2 might be the D (6 bases). Looked up from germline, CDR1 is SGHRS and CDR2 is YFSETQ. The CDR3 is 14 amino acids. Trimming took off 7 bases at V and 7 bases at J, with 17 bases between the two ends. The CDR3 sequence: CASAAGGALGELFF. In DNA form, the CDR3 reads TGCGCCAGCGCGGCTGGCGGGGCGCTCGGGGAGCTGTTTTTT.

This chain connects TRBV9 to TRBJ2-1, with 13 bases that match TRBD2. Germline V gene sequence: CDR1 SGDLS, CDR2 YYNGEE. Losses at the gene ends were 3 bases for V and 3 bases for J; bases not matched to a gene: 3. The CDR3 length is 16 residues. The CDR3: CASSATSGRVYNEQFF. The CDR3 DNA follows: TGTGCCAGCAGCGCAACTAGCGGGAGGGTCTACAATGAGCAGTTCTTC.

A single count supports this clone. The V and J genes are TRBV7-8 and TRBJ1-1; 8 bases agree with TRBD1. V shed 5 bases and J 7 bases; nucleotides not matched to a gene: 3. CDR3 length: 12 residues. Germline loops: CDR1 SGHVS, CDR2 FQNEAQ. As DNA, the CDR3 is TGTGCCAGCAGCCCCGGGACAGGTGAAGCTTTCTTT. Translated, it gives CASSPGTGEAFF.

This chain connects TRBV27 to TRBJ2-7; weak D call: TRBD1 (6 bases). The CDR3 has 14 amino acids. CDR1 and CDR2 from the germline V gene are MNHEY and SMNVEV (reference sequence). Trimming took off 3 bases at V and 4 bases at J, with 13 bases between the two ends. The CDR3 loop reads CASSLGAWAYEQYF. CDR3 nucleotides: TGTGCCAGCAGTTTGGGGGCTTGGGCTTACGAGCAGTACTTC.

The CDR3 bases are TGCGCCAGCAGCCCCGGGGGGGAAGAGACCCAGTACTTC. This codes for CASSPGGEETQYF. The chain joins TRBV5-1 to TRBJ2-5; TRBD2 matches at 8 bases. The junction had 2 bases not matched to a gene; V was cut back by 4 bases and J by 3 bases. Germline values: CDR1 SGHRS, CDR2 YFSETQ. CDR3 length equals 13 residues. The variable domain in full, with the rest retrieved from reference TRBV5-1 and TRBJ2-5, is KAGVTQTPRYLIKTRGQQVTLSCSPISGHRSVSWYQQTPGQGLQFLFEYFSETQRNKGNFPGRFSGRQFSNSRSEMNVSTLELGDSALYLCASSPGGEETQYFGPGTRLLVL.

Regarding this clone: Other DNA sequences within the sample encode an identical CDR3. The genes are TRBV5-4 and TRBJ2-3, with unresolved D. V was clipped by 0 bases and J by 1 base, with 3 bases between them. Germline CDR1 reads SGHNT; CDR2 reads YYREEE (reference sequence). The CDR3 loop spans 13 amino acids. The CDR3 nucleotides are TGTGCCAGCAGCTTGGAGGGCACAGATACGCAGTATTTT. It encodes CASSLEGTDTQYF.

In this sample, this clone turned up a few times. The rearrangement uses TRBV28 and TRBJ2-7, with 12 bases matching TRBD2. The CDR3 is made up of 19 amino acids. Trimming took 2 bases from V and 3 from J; bases not matched to a gene: 14. Germline V gene sequence: CDR1 MDHEN, CDR2 SYDVKM. In nucleotides, the CDR3 is TGTGCCAGCAGTTTACCCTACGCGGTGGCTAGCGGGAGGGGCTACGAGCAGTACTTC. It translates to CASSLPYAVASGRGYEQYF.

This chain links TRBV10-3 with TRBJ1-1; TRBD1 matches at 8 bases. The CDR3 consists of 13 residues. Trimming at V came to 10 bases and at J to 4 bases, leaving 8 bases not matched to a gene. In germline, CDR1 is ENHRY, CDR2 SYGVKD. This CDR3 reads CATGDRKVTEAFF. As DNA, the CDR3 is TGTGCCACGGGGGACAGGAAAGTCACTGAAGCTTTCTTT.

This rearrangement joins TRBV7-9 to TRBJ1-1; D not resolved. The CDR3 contains 13 residues. V was cut by 5 bases and J by 5 bases, with 12 bases left in between. Germline values: CDR1 SEHNR, CDR2 FQNEAQ (reference sequence). The DNA for the CDR3 is TGTGCCAGCAGCCTCATGGGAAGGACTGAAGCTTTCTTT. As protein: CASSLMGRTEAFF.

The chain is built from TRBV28 and TRBJ2-7, with D unclear. Per germline, CDR1 MDHEN and CDR2 SYDVKM. V was clipped by 7 bases and J by 3 bases, with 10 bases between them. The CDR3 sequence is 12 residues long. CDR3 coding DNA: TGTGCCAGCACCACTTCGGACTACGAGCAGTACTTC. It is translated as CASTTSDYEQYF.

This chain links TRBV5-4 with TRBJ2-7; TRBD2 matches at 10 bases. The CDR3 is 17 amino acids. Germline V gene data show CDR1 as SGHNT and CDR2 as YYREEE (reference sequence). V shed 4 bases, J shed 5 bases, and the junction held 15 bases outside the gene matches. CDR3 bases: TGTGCCAGCAGCCCCCCTTGGGTAGCGGGAGGTTCCGACGAGCAGTACTTC. This sequence encodes CASSPPWVAGGSDEQYF. The complete variable domain, with remaining parts taken from reference TRBV5-4 and TRBJ2-7, reads ETGVTQSPTHLIKTRGQQVTLRCSSQSGHNTVSWYQQALGQGPQFIFQYYREEENGRGNFPPRFSGLQFPNYSSELNVNALELDDSALYLCASSPPWVAGGSDEQYFGPGTRLTVT.

This clone appeared a few times. The chain has TRBV9 and TRBJ2-2; tentative D call: TRBD2 (5 bases). The CDR3 extends over 15 amino acids. Between the trimmed V and J ends, which lost 3 bases and 3 bases, there was a span of 12 bases. Per germline, CDR1 SGDLS and CDR2 YYNGEE. CDR3 nucleotides: TGTGCCAGCAGCGCCCACTCGCGGGACACCGGGGAGCTGTTTTTT. The encoded protein is CASSAHSRDTGELFF.

This clone was seen only a few times. The chain combines TRBV11-2 with TRBJ1-4; 7 bases are a match to TRBD1. Per the germline V gene, CDR1 is SGHAT and CDR2 is FQNNGV. The CDR3 runs to 14 residues. V gave up 4 bases and J gave up 10 bases; unmatched junction bases: 9. CDR3 sequence: CASSSLTGRRKLFF. Here the CDR3 DNA reads TGTGCCAGCAGCTCCCTGACAGGGAGGAGAAAACTGTTTTTT.

The V gene is TRBV9, the J gene TRBJ2-3, with D perhaps TRBD1 (7 bases). The V end lost 2 bases, the J end lost 4 bases, and 14 bases lay between the germline ends. This CDR3 comprises 15 residues. CDR1 and CDR2 from the germline V gene are SGDLS and YYNGEE. DNA of the CDR3: TGTGCCAGCAGCGTTCGACAGGGACTGGCAGATACGCAGTATTTT. Translated, it gives CASSVRQGLADTQYF.

V usage is TRBV4-3 and J usage is TRBJ2-4, with TRBD1 identical over 7 bases. The V segment lost 1 base and the J segment 9 bases; nucleotides outside the gene matches: 9. This CDR3 is built from 15 residues. Per germline, CDR1 LGHNA and CDR2 YSLEER. DNA of the CDR3: TGCGCCAGCAGCCAAGGCGCGGACAGGCCTGGCATTCAGTACTTC. This sequence encodes CASSQGADRPGIQYF.

The chain couples TRBV11-2 to TRBJ2-1; D ambiguous. V was clipped by 1 base and J by 6 bases, with 10 bases between them. This CDR3 has 14 amino acids. The germline gives CDR1 SGHAT, CDR2 FQNNGV. This CDR3 reads CASSLAQAFNEQFF. CDR3 sequence (DNA): TGTGCCAGCAGCTTAGCCCAGGCCTTCAATGAGCAGTTCTTC.

The chain is built from TRBV7-2 and TRBJ2-7, with a possible D match to TRBD1 (5 bases). CDR3 length: 15 residues. V was trimmed by 0 bases and J by 3 bases, leaving 12 bases between them. The germline V gene has CDR1 SGHTA and CDR2 FQGNSA. DNA of the CDR3: TGTGCCAGCAGCTTAGCAACAGGACCCTTCTACGAGCAGTACTTC. It is translated as CASSLATGPFYEQYF.

This clone was seen ten or more times. V and J are TRBV18 and TRBJ2-3, with 8 bases fitting TRBD2. J gave up 5 bases and V 1 base, and 8 bases lay outside the gene matches. The CDR3 contains 16 residues. Germline V lookup: CDR1 KGHSH, CDR2 LQKENI. The CDR3 protein is CASSPLGGGPGDTQYF. The CDR3 coding sequence is TGTGCCAGCTCACCACTTGGCGGGGGGCCGGGAGATACGCAGTATTTT.